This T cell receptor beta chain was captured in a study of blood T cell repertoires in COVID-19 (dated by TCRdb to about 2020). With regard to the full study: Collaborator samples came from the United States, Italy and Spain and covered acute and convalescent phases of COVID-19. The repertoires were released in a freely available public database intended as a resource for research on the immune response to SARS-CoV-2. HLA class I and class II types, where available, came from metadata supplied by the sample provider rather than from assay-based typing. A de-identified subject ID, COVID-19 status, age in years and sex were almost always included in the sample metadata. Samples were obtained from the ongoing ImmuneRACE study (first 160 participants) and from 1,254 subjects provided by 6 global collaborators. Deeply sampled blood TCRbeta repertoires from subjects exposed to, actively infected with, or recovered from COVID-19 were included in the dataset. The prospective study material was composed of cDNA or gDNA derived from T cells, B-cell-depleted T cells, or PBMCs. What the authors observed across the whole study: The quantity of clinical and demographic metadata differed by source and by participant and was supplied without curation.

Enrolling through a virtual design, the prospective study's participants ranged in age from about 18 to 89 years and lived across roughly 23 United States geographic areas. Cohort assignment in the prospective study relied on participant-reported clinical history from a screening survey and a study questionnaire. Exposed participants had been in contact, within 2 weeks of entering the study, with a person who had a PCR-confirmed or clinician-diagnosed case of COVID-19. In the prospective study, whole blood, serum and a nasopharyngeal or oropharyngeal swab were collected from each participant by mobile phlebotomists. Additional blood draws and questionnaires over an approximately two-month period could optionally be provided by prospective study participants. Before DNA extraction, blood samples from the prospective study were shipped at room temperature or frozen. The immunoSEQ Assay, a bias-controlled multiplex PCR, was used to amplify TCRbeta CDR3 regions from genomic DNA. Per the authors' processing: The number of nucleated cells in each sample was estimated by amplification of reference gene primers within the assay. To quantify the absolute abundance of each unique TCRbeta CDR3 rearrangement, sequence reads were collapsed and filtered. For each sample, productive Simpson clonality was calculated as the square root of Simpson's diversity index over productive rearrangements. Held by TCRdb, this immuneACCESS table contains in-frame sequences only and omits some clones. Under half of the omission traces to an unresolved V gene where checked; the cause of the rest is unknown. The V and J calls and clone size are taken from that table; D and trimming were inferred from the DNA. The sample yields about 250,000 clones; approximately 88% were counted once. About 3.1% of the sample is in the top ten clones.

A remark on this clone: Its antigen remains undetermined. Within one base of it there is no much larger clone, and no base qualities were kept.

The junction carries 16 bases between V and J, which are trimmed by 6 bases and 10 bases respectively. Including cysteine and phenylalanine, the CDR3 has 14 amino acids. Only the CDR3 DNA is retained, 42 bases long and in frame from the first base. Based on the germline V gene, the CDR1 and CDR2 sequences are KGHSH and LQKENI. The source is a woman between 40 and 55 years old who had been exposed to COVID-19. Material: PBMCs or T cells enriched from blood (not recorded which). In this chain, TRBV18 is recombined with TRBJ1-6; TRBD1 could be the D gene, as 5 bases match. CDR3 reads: CASSPPQGKSPLHF. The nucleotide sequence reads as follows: TGTGCCAGCTCCCCCCCTCAGGGAAAATCACCCCTCCACTTT.